The 10 T cell receptor beta chains listed next were all sequenced from one sample in a study of blood T cell repertoires in COVID-19. The repertoire was sequenced with immunoSEQ multiplex PCR; TCRdb's copy has only in-frame clones and lacks some. The sample lists about 190,000 clones; less than 90% were seen once. The material sequenced was peripheral blood. The receptors originated from a man between 65 and 85 years old with active or convalescent COVID-19.

This clone showed up just a few times. The chain is built from TRBV5-4 and TRBJ1-6, with a weak D call TRBD1 (6 bases). V shed 1 base and J shed 7 bases, with 12 bases lying between them. This CDR3 region has 15 residues. Germline CDR1 reads SGHNT; CDR2 reads YYREEE (reference sequence). CDR3 loop: CASSLIGQYNSPLHF. DNA for the CDR3: TGTGCCAGCAGCTTGATCGGACAGTACAATTCACCCCTCCACTTT.

The genes are TRBV19 and TRBJ2-3, with D possibly being TRBD1 (6 bases). V was pared by 3 bases and J by 3 bases, with 10 bases between. Germline lookup yields CDR1 LNHDA and CDR2 SQIVND (reference sequence). This CDR3 spans 14 amino acids. In DNA, the CDR3 is TGTGCCAGTAGTATCTTAGGGGGAACAGATACGCAGTATTTT. Protein product: CASSILGGTDTQYF.

The chain has TRBV7-9 and TRBJ1-2, with D unresolved. Per germline, CDR1 SEHNR and CDR2 FQNEAQ (reference sequence). V lost 5 bases and J lost 2, with 12 bases in between. This CDR3 has 14 residues. The CDR3 coding sequence is TGTGCCAGCAGCCGAACCACGGAGAACTATGGCTACACCTTC. Translated: CASSRTTENYGYTF.

This clone was seen a single time. The chain carries TRBV7-9 and TRBJ1-1, with 9 bases fitting TRBD1. The CDR3 covers 14 residues. J was trimmed by 7 bases and V by 6 bases; bases with no gene match: 9. Germline V gene sequence: CDR1 SEHNR, CDR2 FQNEAQ (reference sequence). CDR3 in amino acids: CASSSGTGLVEAFF. CDR3 nucleotide sequence: TGTGCCAGCAGTTCCGGGACAGGGTTGGTTGAAGCTTTCTTT.

This clone was counted only a few times. The V gene is TRBV3-1 (or the pseudogene TRBV3-2), the J gene TRBJ1-6, with D possibly being TRBD1 (6 bases). V was pared by 7 bases and J by 9 bases, with 25 bases between. The CDR3 extends over 17 amino acids. The germline V gene has CDR1 LGHDT and CDR2 YNNKEL (reference sequence). The CDR3 here is CASTTPPGHPRGSPLHF. The CDR3 DNA reads TGTGCCAGCACCACTCCGCCGGGACACCCTAGGGGTTCACCCCTCCACTTT.

The V and J genes are TRBV7-2 and TRBJ2-7, with 11 bases fitting TRBD2. From germline, CDR1 is SGHTA and CDR2 FQGNSA. V shed 6 bases and J 4 bases; nucleotides not matched to a gene: 11. There are 16 residues in the CDR3. CDR3 in DNA: TGTGCCAGCAGGTATACCGGCGGGACTAGCGGTTACGAGCAGTACTTC. Translating it yields CASRYTGGTSGYEQYF.

This chain uses TRBV2 with TRBJ2-3; 7 nucleotides align to TRBD2. CDR3 length: 16 residues. CDR1 and CDR2 from the germline V gene are SNHLY and FYNNEI. Trimming removed 6 bases from V and 5 bases from J; junction bases left unmatched: 14. CDR3 loop: CASSPSGLGIRDTQYF. The DNA for the CDR3 is TGTGCCAGCAGCCCTTCTGGACTAGGAATTCGAGATACGCAGTATTTT.

Regarding this clone: Other DNA variants within this sample encode the same CDR3. The V and J genes are TRBV5-6 and TRBJ2-5; D remains ambiguous. The CDR3 extends over 12 amino acids. The V end lost 0 bases, the J end lost 4 bases, and 4 bases lay between the germline ends. CDR1 is SGHDT and CDR2 is YYEEEE in the germline V gene. The CDR3 region has the DNA TGTGCCAGCAGCTTGGCGGGAGAGACCCAGTACTTC. It specifies CASSLAGETQYF.

This sequence joins TRBV4-3 and TRBJ1-4; no clear D gene. V was trimmed by 1 base and J by 7 bases, leaving 13 bases between them. The CDR3 sequence is 15 residues long. The germline V gene has CDR1 LGHNA and CDR2 YSLEER. The CDR3 DNA is TGCGCCAGCAGCCAAGGCGGCCGGCTTGGTGAAAAACTGTTTTTT. Amino acids: CASSQGGRLGEKLFF.

A few counts support this clone. The chain is built from TRBV4-3 and TRBJ2-7; 9 positions agree with TRBD2. Looked up from germline, CDR1 is LGHNA and CDR2 is YSLEER. This CDR3 has 15 residues. The V gene end was trimmed by 3 bases and the J gene end by 6 bases; junction bases not matched to a gene: 9. The chain's CDR3 is CASSQIIAGAAEQYF. The CDR3 DNA reads as TGCGCCAGCAGCCAGATTATAGCGGGAGCGGCCGAGCAGTACTTC.